This TCR beta chain came from a study of vaccination effects on CD4 cells after COVID-19. The V and J ends lost 2 bases and 6 bases respectively, with 12 bases between them. This CDR3 has 15 amino acids. CDR1 is SGHKS, CDR2 YYEKEE, per germline (reference sequence). TCRdb's table, derived via immunoSEQ multiplex PCR, lists solely in-frame clones and lacks some. Among 71,000 or so clones listed, approximately 70% were seen once. This clone appeared a few times. Its antigen is still unknown. Within the ViraFEST assay, antigen-specific CD4+ T cells underwent expansion with viral peptide pools prior to sequencing. At the end of around eleven days of culture, CD4+ T cells were isolated. Nucleocapsid antibodies were negative in the vaccine recipients, who had never had SARS-CoV-2 infection.

This specimen consisted of CD4+ T cells from PBMCs cultured with HCoV-OC43 spike peptides, obtained before COVID-19 vaccination. Subset meaning: HCoV-OC43 spike overlapping peptide pool stimulation. The source of this sequence is a human donor who received a COVID-19 vaccine. This chain uses TRBV5-5 with TRBJ1-6; no firm D call. The CDR3 sequence: CASSFPEGSNSPLHF. Here the CDR3 DNA reads TGTGCCAGCAGCTTCCCGGAAGGCTCTAATTCACCCCTCCACTTT.